The 27 T cell receptor beta chains given below trace back to one sample, sequenced in a study of Tregs in tolerant kidney transplant recipients. Recipients received nonmyeloablative bone marrow transplants from related graft donors, with transient mixed chimerism. Method: immunoSEQ multiplex PCR; TCRdb's copy keeps in-frame clones and lacks some. Of 81,000 or so clones detected, about 91% appear once; the ten largest clones hold roughly 1.6%. The source was CD4+ T cells from blood (PBMCs), collected 24 months after the transplant. Receptor source: a human patient who received a combined kidney and bone marrow transplant. Part of the T cells may come from the graft donor.

The chain uses TRBV18 and TRBJ2-1; TRBD2 aligns across 13 bases. V was clipped by 0 bases and J by 5 bases; unmatched bases: 4. CDR1 and CDR2 (germline): KGHSH, LQKENI. This CDR3 is 17 amino acids long. The CDR3 protein is CASSPPGLAGAHNEQFF. Here the CDR3 DNA reads TGTGCCAGCTCACCACCAGGACTAGCGGGGGCCCACAATGAGCAGTTCTTC.

The chain links TRBV4-3 to TRBJ2-3, with a possible D match to TRBD2 (6 bases). V was clipped by 1 base and J by 2 bases, with 7 bases between them. The CDR3 extends over 14 amino acids. Germline V gives CDR1 LGHNA, CDR2 YSLEER. DNA of the CDR3: TGCGCCAGCAGCCAAGGGACTATCACAGATACGCAGTATTTT. Residues: CASSQGTITDTQYF.

The V call is TRBV19, the J call TRBJ2-2; D call uncertain. CDR1 is LNHDA and CDR2 is SQIVND in the germline V gene (reference sequence). V lost 1 base to trimming and J lost 3 bases, with 9 bases between them. The CDR3 runs 15 residues. Written as DNA, the CDR3 is TGTGCCAGTAGTATAGGAGGCCAATACACCGGGGAGCTGTTTTTT. Protein: CASSIGGQYTGELFF.

The V gene is TRBV4-2, the J gene TRBJ1-1, with TRBD1 matching 7 bases. The ends lost 4 bases at V and 5 bases at J; junction bases unmatched: 13. The CDR3 has 16 residues. Germline CDR1 is LGHNA and CDR2 is YNFKEQ. The CDR3 coding sequence is TGTGCCAGCAGCCCCGCCTGGACAGGTCGGGGGACTGAAGCTTTCTTT. This gives the protein CASSPAWTGRGTEAFF.

The rearrangement links TRBV9 to TRBJ2-7; TRBD1 matches at 11 bases. The germline CDR1 and CDR2 sequences are SGDLS and YYNGEE. V shed 4 bases, J shed 4 bases, and the junction held 7 bases outside the gene matches. This CDR3 has 15 amino acids. The CDR3 spells CASSLGQGAGYEQYF. The DNA for the CDR3 is TGTGCCAGCAGCCTTGGACAGGGGGCGGGATACGAGCAGTACTTC.

The genes are TRBV20-1 and TRBJ2-1; D is unclear. The CDR3 has 11 residues. V lost 7 bases and J 6 bases, leaving 10 bases between the germline ends. Per germline, CDR1 DFQATT and CDR2 SNEGSKA (reference sequence). CDR3 nucleotide sequence: TGCAGTGAAGCCTCGGGCAATGAGCAGTTCTTC. It translates to CSEASGNEQFF.

The gene calls are TRBV5-6 and TRBJ2-7, with 9 bases that match TRBD2. Germline CDR1 and CDR2: SGHDT and YYEEEE. The ends lost 9 bases at V and 3 bases at J; junction bases unmatched: 25. The CDR3 sequence is 19 residues long. Here the CDR3 DNA reads TGTGCCACCGATGTACCGGGACTAGCAGGGAGGCAAGCCATCTACGAGCAGTACTTC. It is translated as CATDVPGLAGRQAIYEQYF.

DNA for the CDR3: TGTGCCAGCAACAACCGACAGATCCAAGAGACCCAGTACTTC. This sequence encodes CASNNRQIQETQYF. The rearrangement uses TRBV11-2 and TRBJ2-5; D may be TRBD1 (5 bases). Trimming took 7 bases from V and 1 from J, leaving 13 bases between them. The length of the CDR3 is 14 residues. CDR1 is SGHAT and CDR2 is FQNNGV in the germline V gene. Based on the CDR3 plus reference TRBV11-2 and TRBJ2-5, the full variable domain is EAGVAQSPRYKIIEKRQSVAFWCNPISGHATLYWYQQILGQGPKLLIQFQNNGVVDDSQLPKDRFSAERLKGVDSTLKIQPAKLEDSAVYLCASNNRQIQETQYFGPGTRLLVL.

Here the CDR3 DNA reads TGTGCCAGCTCACCAGGGCTAGATACGCAGTATTTT. It yields the protein CASSPGLDTQYF. The chain couples TRBV18 to TRBJ2-3; D is unresolved. Trimming removed 2 bases at V and 5 bases at J, with 5 bases between. Germline values: CDR1 KGHSH, CDR2 LQKENI. The CDR3 length is 12 residues.

The chain links TRBV13 to TRBJ2-3, with D tentatively TRBD2 (6 bases). Trimming removed 5 bases at V and 1 base at J, with 13 bases between. Germline V gene data show CDR1 as PRHDT and CDR2 as FYEKMQ (reference sequence). The CDR3 runs 15 residues. CDR3 coding DNA: TGTGCCAGCAGCCCCAGCGGGCGGGGCACAGATACGCAGTATTTT. It encodes CASSPSGRGTDTQYF.

The chain links TRBV19 to TRBJ2-1, with TRBD1 identical over 7 bases. CDR1 and CDR2 (germline): LNHDA, SQIVND (reference sequence). The CDR3 length is 14 residues. Trimming cost V 7 bases and J 8 bases; bases outside gene matches: 11. The CDR3 coding sequence is TGTGCCAGTAAGTCGACAGGGAAAGTCGATGAGCAGTTCTTC. Its translation is CASKSTGKVDEQFF.

J is TRBJ2-4 and V is TRBV4-2; 9 bases line up with TRBD2. The CDR3 length is 17 residues. Germline CDR1 reads LGHNA; CDR2 reads YNFKEQ. After removal of 0 bases from V and 6 bases from J, the junction contained 9 bases not matched to a gene. In DNA, the CDR3 is TGTGCCAGCAGCCAAGATCGGGCGAAACTAGCGGGAAACATTCAGTACTTC. Translated: CASSQDRAKLAGNIQYF.

The gene calls are TRBV5-4 and TRBJ2-1; the match to TRBD2 covers 9 bases. The CDR3 has 15 residues. The trim removed 0 bases at V and 6 bases at J, leaving 4 bases unmatched. Germline V gene data show CDR1 as SGHNT and CDR2 as YYREEE (reference sequence). Written as DNA, the CDR3 is TGTGCCAGCAGCTTGGGAGCGGGGGGCCCCAATGAGCAGTTCTTC. It is translated as CASSLGAGGPNEQFF.

V gene TRBV10-3 combines with J gene TRBJ2-5; D uncertain. This CDR3 spans 13 amino acids. The germline V gene encodes CDR1 ENHRY and CDR2 SYGVKD. V gave up 4 bases and J gave up 5 bases, with 11 bases separating them. CDR3 bases: TGTGCCATCAGTGGCGGTAGAGCGGAGACCCAGTACTTC. It yields the protein CAISGGRAETQYF.

This clone came up a few times. This chain uses TRBV4-1 with TRBJ2-7; no firm D call. This CDR3 region has 15 residues. Trimming cost V 1 base and J 1 base, with 11 bases left between them. Germline V gives CDR1 MGHRA, CDR2 YSYEKL. The CDR3 is CASSQGPSESYEQYF. The CDR3, as DNA: TGCGCCAGCAGCCAAGGGCCGTCAGAATCCTACGAGCAGTACTTC.

V usage is TRBV28 and J usage is TRBJ2-2; tentatively, D is TRBD1 (6 bases). The germline V and J ends were trimmed by 3 bases and 7 bases, with 18 bases remaining between them. The CDR3 runs 16 residues. Germline assignment: CDR1 MDHEN and CDR2 SYDVKM. The CDR3 protein is CASSFIRGRYDGELFF. The CDR3 DNA follows: TGTGCCAGCAGTTTCATCAGGGGACGATACGACGGGGAGCTGTTTTTT.

This chain uses TRBV7-8 with TRBJ2-1; 8 bases line up with TRBD2. Germline trimming cut 5 bases from V and 9 bases from J; bases unmatched to any gene: 12. Per germline, CDR1 SGHVS and CDR2 FQNEAQ. The CDR3 is made up of 15 amino acids. The CDR3 nucleotides are TGTGCCAGCAGCCACCCGGACGGCGGGAGGAGTGAGCAGTTCTTC. This codes for CASSHPDGGRSEQFF.

This clone was detected only a few times. This chain joins TRBV5-5 and TRBJ2-6; TRBD1 might be the D (6 bases). CDR3 length: 16 residues. CDR1 SGHKS and CDR2 YYEKEE come from the germline V gene (reference sequence). The V and J ends lost 4 bases and 0 bases respectively, with 11 bases between them. CDR3 region: CASSQDRHSGANVLTF. The CDR3 nucleotides are TGTGCCAGCAGCCAGGACAGACACTCTGGGGCCAACGTCCTGACTTTC. Full variable domain (missing parts from reference TRBV5-5 and TRBJ2-6): DAGVTQSPTHLIKTRGQQVTLRCSPISGHKSVSWYQQVLGQGPQFIFQYYEKEERGRGNFPDRFSARQFPNYSSELNVNALLLGDSALYLCASSQDRHSGANVLTFGAGSRLTVL.

This clone was found a few times. A junction end diverges from the germline sequence, so it may reflect a read error. V and J are TRBV4-1 and TRBJ1-4; D not resolved. CDR3 length equals 12 residues. Germline loops: CDR1 MGHRA, CDR2 YSYEKL. The CDR3, as DNA: TGCGCCAGCAGCCTCCTAGGCGGCCCGAGTACCTTT. Protein: CASSLLGGPSTF.

The chain uses TRBV7-2 and TRBJ2-1; 12 positions match TRBD2. The CDR3 contains 19 residues. Germline-derived CDR1 and CDR2 are SGHTA and FQGNSA. V shed 4 bases, J shed 0 bases, and the junction held 10 bases outside the gene matches. The CDR3: CASSSPGLAGKSSYNEQFF. The CDR3 DNA reads as TGTGCCAGCAGCTCTCCGGGACTAGCGGGCAAGAGCTCCTACAATGAGCAGTTCTTC.

This chain joins TRBV6-1 and TRBJ2-1; TRBD1 is a possible D gene (5 bases). This CDR3 has 11 residues. CDR1 and CDR2 (germline): MNHNS, SASEGT. The V and J ends lost 5 bases and 11 bases respectively, with 10 bases between them. The DNA for the CDR3 is TGTGCCAGCAGTCAAAGGGGAAAGCAGTTCTTC. Translation gives CASSQRGKQFF.

CDR3 amino acids: CASSFRTGGPTDSPLHF. CDR3 sequence (DNA): TGTGCCAGCAGCTTTAGGACAGGGGGCCCCACGGATTCACCCCTCCACTTT. The chain uses TRBV5-6 and TRBJ1-6, with 11 bases matching TRBD1. Trimming took 2 bases from V and 8 from J; bases not matched to a gene: 9. The germline CDR1 and CDR2 sequences are SGHDT and YYEEEE. The CDR3 runs 17 residues.

The chain is built from TRBV18 and TRBJ1-2, with 10 bases that match TRBD1. Germline V lookup: CDR1 KGHSH, CDR2 LQKENI. J lost 2 bases, V lost 4 bases, and 1 base had no gene match. The CDR3 totals 14 residues. The CDR3 DNA follows: TGTGCCAGCTCACTGGACAGGGGGAACTATGGCTACACCTTC. Protein: CASSLDRGNYGYTF.

In nucleotides, the CDR3 is TGTGCCAGCAGCTCTATAGCGGGGGGTGCAGATACGCAGTATTTT. Translated: CASSSIAGGADTQYF. The J gene is TRBJ2-3, the V gene TRBV7-3; 10 bases map to TRBD2. Germline lookup yields CDR1 SGHTA and CDR2 FQGTGA. The CDR3 covers 15 residues. Germline trimming cut 4 bases from V and 4 bases from J; bases unmatched to any gene: 5.

V gene TRBV28 combines with J gene TRBJ1-2; 9 bases map to TRBD1. Germline trimming cut 3 bases from V and 0 bases from J; bases unmatched to any gene: 8. The CDR3 runs to 17 residues. CDR1 is MDHEN and CDR2 is SYDVKM in the germline V gene. The CDR3 DNA sequence: TGTGCCAGCAGTTTTACAGGGGGCGCAAGGGCTAACTATGGCTACACCTTC. Amino acid sequence: CASSFTGGARANYGYTF.

V and J are TRBV11-3 and TRBJ2-1; D call uncertain. CDR1 SGHNT and CDR2 YENEEA come from the germline V gene. V was shortened by 5 bases and J by 8 bases, with 19 bases between the two germline ends. This CDR3 contains 15 residues. CDR3 sequence reads: CASSPTGSGFDEQFF. CDR3 in DNA: TGTGCCAGCAGCCCGACGGGTAGTGGGTTCGATGAGCAGTTCTTC.

The chain combines TRBV28 with TRBJ1-5; D remains unclear. V lost 5 bases and J 4 bases, leaving 18 bases between the germline ends. CDR1 and CDR2 from the germline V gene are MDHEN and SYDVKM. The CDR3 consists of 16 residues. The CDR3 reads CASSPRGGIRNQPQHF. CDR3 DNA: TGTGCCAGCAGTCCCCGAGGAGGTATTAGGAATCAGCCCCAGCATTTT.